This T cell receptor (beta chain) appears in the sequencing data of a study of CD8 T cells in ankylosing spondylitis listed by TCRdb under 2017. Study-wide context: The study profiled T cell receptor beta repertoires in healthy donors and ankylosing spondylitis patients to find disease-linked TCR variants. The whole study cohort included about a hundred healthy donors and around 25 ankylosing spondylitis patients. Peripheral blood was sampled, and synovial fluid was also collected from ankylosing spondylitis patients.

What the study reported, not specific to this receptor: The disease-linked clones showed a CD8+ phenotype and occurred at relatively low frequencies in peripheral blood. Some of the motif variants had been reported before in the synovial fluid and blood of reactive arthritis patients, a finding that suggests common disease-initiation mechanisms. A TCR beta motif made up of several highly homologous amino acid variants appeared to be characteristic of blood from ankylosing spondylitis patients. The disease-linked clones were reported to be significantly enriched in matched synovial fluid samples from ankylosing spondylitis patients.

Based on the germline V gene, the CDR1 and CDR2 sequences are SGHTA and FQGNSA. The CDR3 sequence holds 15 residues, the cysteine and phenylalanine included. Just the 45-base CDR3 DNA is kept, in frame starting at base 1. The V and J ends are trimmed by 4 bases and 3 bases, leaving 16 bases between them. A few counts support this clonotype. Its antigen target is currently unknown. No base qualities exist here, and no much larger clone lies one base off it. Instrument on record: Illumina HiSeq 2500. TCR beta libraries were prepared by quantitative 5'-RACE with molecular barcodes. From the authors' description of their analysis: A new computational method, built on a probabilistic model of VDJ rearrangement, was used to identify disease-linked TCR variants. In TCRdb, the public reads were trimmed at Q25 with fastp and aligned with MiXCR, with productive beta chains retained. CDR3 protein sequences are deduplicated, and each keeps its most common genes and DNA. TCRdb assigned the V and J calls; the authors' analysis was not used. The sample contains hundreds of thousands of distinct CDR3 sequences, roughly 12% of them found a single time. 6.8% of the sample is taken by the ten largest.

Recombination joined TRBV7-2 with TRBJ2-7; TRBD2 could be the D gene, as 6 bases match. This receptor was taken from a male donor with ankylosing spondylitis. Sequencing was carried out using blood, either unsorted or a sorted T cell fraction (not recorded which). CDR3 region: CASSSEGSQLYEQYF. The DNA sequence is TGTGCCAGCAGCTCGGAGGGGTCTCAACTCTACGAGCAGTACTTC. With the rest looked up from the reference TRBV7-2 and TRBJ2-7 genes rather than sequenced, the full variable domain is GAGVSQSPSNKVTEKGKDVELRCDPISGHTALYWYRQSLGQGLEFLIYFQGNSAPDKSGLPSDRFSAERTGGSVSTLTIQRTQQEDSAVYLCASSSEGSQLYEQYFGPGTRLTVT.